Below are 12 T cell receptor beta chains sequenced from a single sample in a study of coeliac disease. The repertoire was sequenced with immunoSEQ multiplex PCR; TCRdb's copy has only in-frame clones and lacks some. This repertoire shows 8,700 or so clones, under 70% found once; its top ten account for around 20%. The sequenced sample was lamina propria lymphocytes from the gut. These receptors were collected from a woman aged 55-70 years with celiac disease.

The chain employs TRBV6-6 and TRBJ2-7; 7 bases line up with TRBD1. CDR1 is MNHNY, CDR2 SVGAGI, per germline (reference sequence). The CDR3 extends over 13 amino acids. The trim removed 10 bases at V and 5 bases at J, leaving 11 bases unmatched. In nucleotides, the CDR3 is TGTGCCACACGATGGGGACAGATCCACGAGCAGTACTTC. Protein sequence: CATRWGQIHEQYF.

This chain joins TRBV13 and TRBJ2-2; 7 bases fit TRBD2. Germline V gene sequence: CDR1 PRHDT, CDR2 FYEKMQ (reference sequence). J lost 4 bases, V lost 4 bases, and 9 bases had no gene match. The length of the CDR3 is 16 residues. This chain's CDR3 is CASSSLVGGSTGELFF. CDR3 nucleotides: TGTGCCAGCAGCTCCCTGGTAGGCGGGAGCACCGGGGAGCTGTTTTTT.

The chain links TRBV6-6 to TRBJ1-2; D remains unclear. Per the germline V gene, CDR1 is MNHNY and CDR2 is SVGAGI (reference sequence). CDR3 length: 11 residues. Trimming pared 6 bases from V and 4 bases from J, leaving 6 bases between. This chain's CDR3 is CASRDIYGYTF. The DNA for the CDR3 is TGTGCCAGCAGAGACATCTATGGCTACACCTTC.

V and J are TRBV13 and TRBJ2-3, with 9 bases fitting TRBD2. The CDR3 has 14 residues. Per the germline V gene, CDR1 is PRHDT and CDR2 is FYEKMQ (reference sequence). Trimming took 6 bases from V and 6 from J; bases not matched to a gene: 7. The CDR3 DNA is TGTGCCAGCAGGAGAGCGGGAGGTATGGATACGCAGTATTTT. Translation: CASRRAGGMDTQYF.

This sequence joins TRBV11-2 and TRBJ1-4; 7 nucleotides line up with TRBD1. With 1 base clipped from V and 7 bases from J, the junction kept 6 bases outside the gene matches. There are 15 residues in the CDR3. The germline gives CDR1 SGHAT, CDR2 FQNNGV. The CDR3 here is CASSLGDRDAEKLFF. The CDR3 DNA sequence: TGTGCCAGCAGCTTAGGAGACAGGGATGCTGAAAAACTGTTTTTT. Full variable domain (outside the CDR3, taken from reference TRBV11-2 and TRBJ1-4): EAGVAQSPRYKIIEKRQSVAFWCNPISGHATLYWYQQILGQGPKLLIQFQNNGVVDDSQLPKDRFSAERLKGVDSTLKIQPAKLEDSAVYLCASSLGDRDAEKLFFGSGTQLSVL.

This chain links TRBV5-6 with TRBJ1-5; D is ambiguous. The CDR3 covers 13 residues. Between the trimmed V and J ends, which lost 1 base and 4 bases, there was a span of 6 bases. Germline V gene lookup returns CDR1 SGHDT and CDR2 YYEEEE. This CDR3 is CASSLSVNQPQHF. As DNA, the CDR3 is TGTGCCAGCAGCTTGTCCGTAAATCAGCCCCAGCATTTT.

This clone was seen a handful of times. The genes are TRBV7-3 and TRBJ2-2, with D possibly TRBD1 on 5 matching bases. Germline V lookup: CDR1 SGHTA, CDR2 FQGTGA. CDR3 length equals 18 residues. V lost 1 base and J 0 bases, leaving 15 bases between the germline ends. DNA of the CDR3: TGTGCCAGCAGCTTAAAGCCCTTGGGGCCCGCGAACACCGGGGAGCTGTTTTTT. Its translation: CASSLKPLGPANTGELFF.

The chain is built from TRBV5-1 and TRBJ1-5; possible D gene TRBD1, 5 bases. The CDR3 spans 14 residues. Trimming removed 0 bases at V and 5 bases at J, with 9 bases between. Germline V gene lookup returns CDR1 SGHRS and CDR2 YFSETQ. Here the CDR3 reads CASSLDVGHQPQHF. The CDR3 nucleotides are TGCGCCAGCAGCTTGGATGTGGGGCATCAGCCCCAGCATTTT.

The chain combines TRBV13 with TRBJ2-1; D possibly corresponds to TRBD2 (7 bases). CDR3 length: 16 residues. The ends were cut back, 2 bases at V and 9 bases at J, with 20 bases in the middle. Looked up from germline, CDR1 is PRHDT and CDR2 is FYEKMQ (reference sequence). CDR3 in amino acids: CASSLRRREWGAEQFF. In nucleotides, the CDR3 is TGTGCCAGCAGCTTACGTCGGCGGGAGTGGGGGGCTGAGCAGTTCTTC.

The rearrangement links TRBV5-4 to TRBJ2-1; TRBD1 aligns across 10 bases. V shed 7 bases, J shed 3 bases, and the junction held 1 base outside the gene matches. Germline CDR1 is SGHNT and CDR2 is YYREEE (reference sequence). CDR3 length equals 13 residues. Written as DNA, the CDR3 is TGTGCCAGCGGGACAGGGGACTACAATGAGCAGTTCTTC. Translated, it gives CASGTGDYNEQFF.

The CDR3 coding sequence is TGTGCCAGCAGCGTCGGGACAGGGACCTACGAGCAGTACTTC. It is translated as CASSVGTGTYEQYF. V and J are TRBV9 and TRBJ2-7; 9 bases are shared with TRBD1. The CDR3 length is 14 residues. The trim removed 2 bases at V and 2 bases at J, leaving 2 bases unmatched. Germline CDR1 SGDLS, CDR2 YYNGEE.

The chain carries TRBV6-1 and TRBJ2-3; no definite D call. Trimming removed 5 bases at V and 6 bases at J, with 6 bases between. This CDR3 region has 11 residues. Germline assignment: CDR1 MNHNS and CDR2 SASEGT. This CDR3 reads CASSPRDTQYF. In DNA form, the CDR3 reads TGTGCCAGCAGTCCCAGGGATACGCAGTATTTT.